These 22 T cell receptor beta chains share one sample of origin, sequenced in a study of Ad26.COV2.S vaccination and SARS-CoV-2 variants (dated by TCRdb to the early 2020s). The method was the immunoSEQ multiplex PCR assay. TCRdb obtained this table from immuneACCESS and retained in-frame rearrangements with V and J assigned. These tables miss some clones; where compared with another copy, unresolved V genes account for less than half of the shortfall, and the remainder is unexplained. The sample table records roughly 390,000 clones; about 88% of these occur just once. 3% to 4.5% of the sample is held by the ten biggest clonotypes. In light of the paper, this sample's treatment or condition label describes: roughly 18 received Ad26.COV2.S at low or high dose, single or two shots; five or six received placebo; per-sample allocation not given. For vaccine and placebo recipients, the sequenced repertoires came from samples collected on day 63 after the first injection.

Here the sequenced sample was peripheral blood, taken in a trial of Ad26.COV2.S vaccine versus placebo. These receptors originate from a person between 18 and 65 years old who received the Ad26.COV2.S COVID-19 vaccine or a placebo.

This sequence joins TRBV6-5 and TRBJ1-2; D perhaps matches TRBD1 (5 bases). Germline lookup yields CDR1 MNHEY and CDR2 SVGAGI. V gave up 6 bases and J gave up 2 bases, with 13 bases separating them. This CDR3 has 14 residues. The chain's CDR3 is CASSFSGGNYGYTF. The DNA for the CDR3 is TGTGCCAGCAGCTTCTCCGGGGGGAACTATGGCTACACCTTC.

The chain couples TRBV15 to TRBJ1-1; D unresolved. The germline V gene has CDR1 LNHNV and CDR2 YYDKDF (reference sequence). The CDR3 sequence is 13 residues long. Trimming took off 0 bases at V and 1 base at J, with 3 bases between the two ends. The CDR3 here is CATSRDPNTEAFF. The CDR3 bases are TGTGCCACCAGCAGAGATCCGAACACTGAAGCTTTCTTT.

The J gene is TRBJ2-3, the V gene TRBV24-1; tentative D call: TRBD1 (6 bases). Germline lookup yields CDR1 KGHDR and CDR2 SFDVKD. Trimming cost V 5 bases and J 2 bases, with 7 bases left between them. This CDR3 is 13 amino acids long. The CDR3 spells CATSGQDTDTQYF. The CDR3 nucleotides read TGTGCCACCAGTGGACAGGACACAGATACGCAGTATTTT.

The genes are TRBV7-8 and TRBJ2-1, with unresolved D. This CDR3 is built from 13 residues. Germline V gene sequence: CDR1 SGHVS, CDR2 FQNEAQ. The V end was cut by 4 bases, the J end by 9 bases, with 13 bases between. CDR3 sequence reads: CASSSRVPIEQFF. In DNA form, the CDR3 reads TGTGCCAGCAGCTCGAGAGTTCCCATTGAGCAGTTCTTC.

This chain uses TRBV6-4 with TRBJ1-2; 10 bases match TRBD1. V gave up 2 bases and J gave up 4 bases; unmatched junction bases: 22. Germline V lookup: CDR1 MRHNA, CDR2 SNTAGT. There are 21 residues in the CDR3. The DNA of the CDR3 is TGTGCCAGCAGTGACCCCGGGTCTGTAACATTGTGGGGACAGGGGATCTATGGCTACACCTTC. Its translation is CASSDPGSVTLWGQGIYGYTF.

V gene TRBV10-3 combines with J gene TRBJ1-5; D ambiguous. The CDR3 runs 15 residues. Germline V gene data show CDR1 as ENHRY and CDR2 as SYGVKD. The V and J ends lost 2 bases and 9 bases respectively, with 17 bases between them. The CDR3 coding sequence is TGTGCCATCAGTGAGCTGATGACTACCCCGGGGCCCCAGCATTTT. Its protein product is CAISELMTTPGPQHF.

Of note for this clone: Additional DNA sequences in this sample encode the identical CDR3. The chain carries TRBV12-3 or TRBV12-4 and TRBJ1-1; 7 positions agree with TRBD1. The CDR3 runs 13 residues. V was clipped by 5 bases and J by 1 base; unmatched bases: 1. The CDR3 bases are TGTGCCAGCAGTCGACAGGGGAACACTGAAGCTTTCTTT. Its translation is CASSRQGNTEAFF.

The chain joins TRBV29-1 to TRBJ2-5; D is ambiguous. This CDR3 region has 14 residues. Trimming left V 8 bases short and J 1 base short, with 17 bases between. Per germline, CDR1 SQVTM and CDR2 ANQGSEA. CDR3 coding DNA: TGCAGCACCATCCGGCGAGGCAGCCAAGAGACCCAGTACTTC. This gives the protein CSTIRRGSQETQYF.

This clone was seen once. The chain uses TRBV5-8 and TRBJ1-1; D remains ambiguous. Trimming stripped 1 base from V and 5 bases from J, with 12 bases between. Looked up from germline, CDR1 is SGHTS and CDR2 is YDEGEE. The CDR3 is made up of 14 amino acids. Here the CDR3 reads CASSLLSVQTEAFF. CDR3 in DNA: TGTGCCAGCAGCTTGCTGTCAGTTCAGACTGAAGCTTTCTTT.

The CDR3 is CASSPLDHQPEETQYF. The CDR3 nucleotides are TGTGCCAGCAGTCCCCTCGACCATCAGCCAGAAGAGACCCAGTACTTC. The rearrangement uses TRBV6-2 or TRBV6-3 and TRBJ2-5; D not resolved. This CDR3 has 16 residues. The V gene's germline CDR1 is MNHEY and CDR2 SVGEGT. Trimming cost V 5 bases and J 3 bases, with 19 bases left between them.

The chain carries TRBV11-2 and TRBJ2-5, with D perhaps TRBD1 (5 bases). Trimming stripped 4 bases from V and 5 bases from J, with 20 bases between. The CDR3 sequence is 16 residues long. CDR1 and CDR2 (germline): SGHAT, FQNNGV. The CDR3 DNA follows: TGTGCCAGCAGCTCCACAGGACCTGTCCAGAAGGAGACCCAGTACTTC. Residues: CASSSTGPVQKETQYF.

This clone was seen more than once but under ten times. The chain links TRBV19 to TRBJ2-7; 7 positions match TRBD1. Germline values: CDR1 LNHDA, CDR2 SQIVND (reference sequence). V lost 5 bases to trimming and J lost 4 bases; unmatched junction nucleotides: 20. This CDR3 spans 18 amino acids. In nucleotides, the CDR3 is TGTGCCAGTAGTCCTCCGCGACAGGGCGTCTTAAGTGGGTACGAGCAGTACTTC. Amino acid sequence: CASSPPRQGVLSGYEQYF. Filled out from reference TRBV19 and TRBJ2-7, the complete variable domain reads DGGITQSPKYLFRKEGQNVTLSCEQNLNHDAMYWYRQDPGQGLRLIYYSQIVNDFQKGDIAEGYSVSREKKESFPLTVTSAQKNPTAFYLCASSPPRQGVLSGYEQYFGPGTRLTVT.

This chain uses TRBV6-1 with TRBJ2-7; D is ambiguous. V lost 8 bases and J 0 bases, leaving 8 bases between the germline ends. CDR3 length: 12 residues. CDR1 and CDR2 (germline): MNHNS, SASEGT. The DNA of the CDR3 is TGTGCCAGCCTGGGTGACTCCTACGAGCAGTACTTC. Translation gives CASLGDSYEQYF.

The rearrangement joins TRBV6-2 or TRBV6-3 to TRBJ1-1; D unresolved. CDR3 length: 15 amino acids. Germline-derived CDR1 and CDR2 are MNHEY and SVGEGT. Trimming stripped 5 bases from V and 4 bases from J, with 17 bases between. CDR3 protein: CASSITGVRGTEAFF. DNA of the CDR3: TGTGCCAGCAGTATAACGGGTGTTAGAGGCACTGAAGCTTTCTTT.

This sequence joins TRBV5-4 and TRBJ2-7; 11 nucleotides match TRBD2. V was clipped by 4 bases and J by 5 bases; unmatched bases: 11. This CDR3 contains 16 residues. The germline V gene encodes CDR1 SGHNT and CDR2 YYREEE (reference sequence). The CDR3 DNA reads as TGTGCCAGCAGCACAATAGCGGGGGGGTCCCCTAACGAGCAGTACTTC. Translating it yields CASSTIAGGSPNEQYF.

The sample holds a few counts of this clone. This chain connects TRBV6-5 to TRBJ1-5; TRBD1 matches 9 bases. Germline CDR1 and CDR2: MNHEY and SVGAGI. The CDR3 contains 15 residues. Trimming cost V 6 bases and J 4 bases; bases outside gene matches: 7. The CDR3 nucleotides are TGTGCCAGCAGCCGGGACAGGGCCCCGAATCAGCCCCAGCATTTT. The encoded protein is CASSRDRAPNQPQHF.

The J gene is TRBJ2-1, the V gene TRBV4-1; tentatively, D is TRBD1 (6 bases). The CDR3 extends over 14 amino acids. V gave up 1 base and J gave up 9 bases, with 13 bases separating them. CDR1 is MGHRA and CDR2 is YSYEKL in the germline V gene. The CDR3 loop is CASSQGNRATEQFF. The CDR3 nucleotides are TGCGCCAGCAGCCAAGGGAACAGGGCGACTGAGCAGTTCTTC.

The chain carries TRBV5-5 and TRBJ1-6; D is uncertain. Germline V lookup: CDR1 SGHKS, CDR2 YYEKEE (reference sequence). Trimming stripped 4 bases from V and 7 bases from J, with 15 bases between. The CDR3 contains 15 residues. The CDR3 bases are TGTGCCAGCAGCATTGACCCCCTGTGGAATTCACCCCTCCACTTT. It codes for CASSIDPLWNSPLHF.

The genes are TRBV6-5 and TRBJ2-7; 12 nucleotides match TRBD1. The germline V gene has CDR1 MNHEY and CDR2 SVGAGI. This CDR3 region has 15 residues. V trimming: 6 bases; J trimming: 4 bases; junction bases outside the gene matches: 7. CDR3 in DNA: TGTGCCAGCAGGTCCCCGGGACAGGGGGCGTACGAGCAGTACTTC. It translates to CASRSPGQGAYEQYF.

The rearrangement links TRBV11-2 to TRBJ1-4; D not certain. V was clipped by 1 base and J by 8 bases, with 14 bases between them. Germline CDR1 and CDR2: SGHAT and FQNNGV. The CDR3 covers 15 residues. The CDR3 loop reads CASSLGSRLGEKLFF. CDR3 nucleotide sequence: TGTGCCAGCAGCTTAGGGTCCAGACTAGGGGAAAAACTGTTTTTT.

In DNA, the CDR3 is TGCGCCAGCAGAAGCAGTGTCACAGATACGCAGTATTTT. This sequence encodes CASRSSVTDTQYF. The chain employs TRBV10-1 and TRBJ2-3, with D uncertain. The CDR3 covers 13 residues. Germline V gene sequence: CDR1 WNHNN, CDR2 SYGVQD (reference sequence). Trimming removed 6 bases from V and 2 bases from J, with 9 bases in between.

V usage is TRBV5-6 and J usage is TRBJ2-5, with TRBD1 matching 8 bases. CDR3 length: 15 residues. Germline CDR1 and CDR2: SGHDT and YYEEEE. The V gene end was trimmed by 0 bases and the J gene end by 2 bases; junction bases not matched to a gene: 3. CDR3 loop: CASSLGRGLQETQYF. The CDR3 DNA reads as TGTGCCAGCAGCTTGGGCAGGGGGCTACAAGAGACCCAGTACTTC.